The 14 T cell receptor beta chains below were found in one sample sequenced in a study of neoadjuvant anti-PD-1 for oral cavity cancer (dated by TCRdb to the early 2020s). Library creation used the immunoSEQ multiplex PCR assay. TCRdb carries this immuneACCESS record with in-frame sequences only. Its versions omit some clonotypes, under half of them owing to an unresolved V gene in the studies checked, with the rest unexplained. A total of approximately 37,000 clones appear in this sample, about 83% of them only once. About 3.5% of the sample rests with the top ten. The time point label for this specimen denotes: before neoadjuvant nivolumab. Sequencing used PBMCs, obtained before nivolumab (anti-PD-1) treatment. The receptor source for this set is a person aged 40 to 85 with oral cavity squamous cell carcinoma.

The chain employs TRBV10-3 and TRBJ1-2; the D gene is possibly TRBD1 (6 bases). The CDR3 has 15 amino acids. Trimming removed 3 bases from V and 7 bases from J, with 18 bases in between. CDR1 and CDR2 from the germline V gene are ENHRY and SYGVKD. The CDR3 loop reads CAISELSGGAGGYTF. The CDR3 coding sequence is TGTGCCATCAGTGAACTCTCTGGGGGGGCGGGTGGCTACACCTTC.

Only a few counts were recorded for this clone. V is TRBV4-2 and J is TRBJ2-7; unclear D gene. CDR1 LGHNA and CDR2 YNFKEQ come from the germline V gene. V gave up 1 base and J gave up 3 bases, with 13 bases separating them. This CDR3 region has 15 residues. The CDR3 loop reads CASSQVGAGRYEQYF. CDR3 nucleotides: TGTGCCAGCAGCCAAGTCGGTGCAGGTCGCTACGAGCAGTACTTC.

The rearrangement links TRBV5-1 to TRBJ2-7; 8 bases line up with TRBD1. The V segment lost 5 bases and the J segment 3 bases; nucleotides outside the gene matches: 4. The V gene's germline CDR1 is SGHRS and CDR2 YFSETQ. This CDR3 has 13 amino acids. The CDR3 region is CASRRDRNYEQYF. In DNA, the CDR3 is TGCGCCAGCAGACGGGACAGGAACTACGAGCAGTACTTC.

This chain uses TRBV4-2 with TRBJ2-1, with D possibly matching TRBD1 (5 bases). The ends were cut back, 0 bases at V and 8 bases at J, with 14 bases in the middle. Germline assignment: CDR1 LGHNA and CDR2 YNFKEQ. This CDR3 is 15 amino acids long. CDR3 sequence (DNA): TGTGCCAGCAGCCAAGAGACCACCAGGGTCTATGAGCAGTTCTTC. This gives the protein CASSQETTRVYEQFF.

The gene calls are TRBV9 and TRBJ2-1; TRBD2 matches at 13 bases. In germline, CDR1 is SGDLS, CDR2 YYNGEE. The V and J ends lost 4 bases and 9 bases, in that order; junction bases with no gene match: 10. CDR3 size: 16 residues. The CDR3 DNA follows: TGTGCCAGCAGCCCCCAGGGGACTAGCGGGGAGGGTGAGCAGTTCTTC. It translates to CASSPQGTSGEGEQFF.

This rearrangement joins TRBV6-5 to TRBJ1-1, with D maybe TRBD1 (5 bases). The V gene lost 7 bases and the J gene lost 7 bases, with 13 bases spanning the gap. CDR3 length equals 12 residues. Germline CDR1 MNHEY, CDR2 SVGAGI. CDR3 sequence (DNA): TGTGCCAGCAATAGACCGGGGGTTGAAGCTTTCTTT. Amino acid sequence: CASNRPGVEAFF.

The gene calls are TRBV2 and TRBJ2-7; the D is unclear. Per the germline V gene, CDR1 is SNHLY and CDR2 is FYNNEI. The CDR3 spans 15 residues. V was pared by 10 bases and J by 2 bases, with 21 bases between. The CDR3 sequence is CATSSHKPPTYEQYF. CDR3 bases: TGTGCCACCTCCTCGCATAAACCCCCGACCTACGAGCAGTACTTC. The entire variable domain, with the rest obtained from reference TRBV2 and TRBJ2-7, is as follows: EPEVTQTPSHQVTQMGQEVILRCVPISNHLYFYWYRQILGQKVEFLVSFYNNEISEKSEIFDDQFSVERPDGSNFTLKIRSTKLEDSAMYFCATSSHKPPTYEQYFGPGTRLTVT.

The chain uses TRBV10-3 and TRBJ2-7; TRBD1 matches at 7 bases. Germline V gives CDR1 ENHRY, CDR2 SYGVKD. This CDR3 is built from 14 residues. The ends lost 4 bases at V and 0 bases at J; junction bases unmatched: 3. DNA of the CDR3: TGTGCCATCAGTGTCGGACAGGACTCCTACGAGCAGTACTTC. Amino acid sequence: CAISVGQDSYEQYF.

This clone has more than one count but fewer than ten. This rearrangement joins TRBV10-1 to TRBJ2-3; 8 bases agree with TRBD1. This CDR3 is built from 14 residues. J gave up 5 bases and V 2 bases, and 3 bases lay outside the gene matches. Germline CDR1 WNHNN, CDR2 SYGVQD (reference sequence). The CDR3 reads CASSEGTGKDTQYF. The CDR3 DNA follows: TGCGCCAGCAGTGAGGGGACAGGCAAAGATACGCAGTATTTT.

The V and J genes are TRBV7-8 and TRBJ1-5; D remains unclear. This CDR3 spans 15 amino acids. CDR1 and CDR2 (germline): SGHVS, FQNEAQ. Trimming removed 0 bases from V and 7 bases from J, with 13 bases in between. The CDR3 DNA reads TGTGCCAGCAGCTTAGCGGGCGGGTTGGGCCAGCCCCAGCATTTT. It yields the protein CASSLAGGLGQPQHF.

The chain employs TRBV10-3 and TRBJ2-7; 9 bases agree with TRBD1. Germline assignment: CDR1 ENHRY and CDR2 SYGVKD. The CDR3 sequence is 15 residues long. V trimming: 3 bases; J trimming: 0 bases; junction bases outside the gene matches: 3. CDR3 bases: TGTGCCATCAGTGACCCGACAGGGGGCTCCTACGAGCAGTACTTC. Translated: CAISDPTGGSYEQYF.

CDR3 in amino acids: CASRTPYNEQFF. CDR3 DNA sequence: TGCGCCAGCAGGACACCCTACAATGAGCAGTTCTTC. This sequence joins TRBV5-1 and TRBJ2-1; unclear D gene. The CDR3 spans 12 residues. Germline V gene lookup returns CDR1 SGHRS and CDR2 YFSETQ. Trimming took off 5 bases at V and 2 bases at J, with 5 bases between the two ends.

The chain joins TRBV5-4 to TRBJ2-2; TRBD2 might be the D (6 bases). This CDR3 has 14 amino acids. Trimming removed 4 bases at V and 1 base at J, with 8 bases between. Germline CDR1 and CDR2: SGHNT and YYREEE (reference sequence). CDR3 sequence reads: CASSQGGNTGELFF. For the CDR3, the DNA is TGTGCCAGCAGCCAGGGAGGGAACACCGGGGAGCTGTTTTTT.

The rearrangement uses TRBV5-1 and TRBJ2-7; TRBD1 agrees at 10 bases. Trimming cost V 2 bases and J 7 bases; bases outside gene matches: 6. Germline CDR1 is SGHRS and CDR2 is YFSETQ. The CDR3 has 14 residues. CDR3 loop: CASSFNDRGREQYF. CDR3 coding DNA: TGCGCCAGCAGCTTTAACGACAGGGGGCGAGAGCAGTACTTC.